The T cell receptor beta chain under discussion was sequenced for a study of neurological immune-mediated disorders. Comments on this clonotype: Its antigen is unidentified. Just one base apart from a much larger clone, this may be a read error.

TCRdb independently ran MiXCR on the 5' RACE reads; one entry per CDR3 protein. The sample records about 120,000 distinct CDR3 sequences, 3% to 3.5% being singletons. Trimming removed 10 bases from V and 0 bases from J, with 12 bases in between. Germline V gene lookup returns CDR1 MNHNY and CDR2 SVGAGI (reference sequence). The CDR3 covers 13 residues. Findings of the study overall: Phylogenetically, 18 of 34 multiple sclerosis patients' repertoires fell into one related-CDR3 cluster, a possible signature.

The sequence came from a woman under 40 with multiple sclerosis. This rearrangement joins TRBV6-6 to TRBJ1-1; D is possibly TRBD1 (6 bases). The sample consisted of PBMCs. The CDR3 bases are TGTGCCAATTCGACAGGAGTGAACACTGAAGCTTTCTTT. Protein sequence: CANSTGVNTEAFF.